This T cell receptor beta chain was recovered during a study of OX40 agonist ivuxolimab in advanced cancers. Sequencing was performed with immunoSEQ multiplex PCR; in TCRdb, only in-frame clones are kept and a portion is missing. The sample yields about 61,000 clones, roughly 92% seen once. CDR1 is LNHNV, CDR2 YYDKDF, per germline (reference sequence). Trimming removed 0 bases from V and 1 base from J; junction bases left unmatched: 13. The CDR3 length is 20 residues. This TCR derives from an adult with an advanced solid tumor such as melanoma, head and neck, liver or kidney cancer. The chain joins TRBV15 to TRBJ1-5; TRBD1 aligns across 9 bases. The sample was CD4+ or CD8+ T cells sorted from blood, taken in a trial of the OX40 agonist ivuxolimab. CDR3 DNA: TGTGCCACCAGCAGAGATCGTGGGACAGGGATTCTTTTGAGCAATCAGCCCCAGCATTTT. This codes for CATSRDRGTGILLSNQPQHF.